A single sample is the source of the 17 T cell receptor beta chains below, sequenced in a study of T-cell memory formation after mild COVID-19. TCRdb re-derived calls from the 5' RACE reads in MiXCR, one entry per CDR3 protein. The sample lists around 250,000 distinct CDR3 sequences; approximately 9% were seen once. Input material: PBMCs or a T cell subset sorted from them (not recorded which). These receptors all come from a man aged 18 to 30 who had mild COVID-19 (a few samples of this study predate the infection). Cell type and time point are not known.

This clonotype was picked up many times. This rearrangement joins TRBV5-1 to TRBJ1-2; possible D gene TRBD1, 5 bases. Per germline, CDR1 SGHRS and CDR2 YFSETQ. The CDR3 is made up of 15 amino acids. V was trimmed by 0 bases and J by 2 bases, leaving 11 bases between them. The CDR3 coding sequence is TGCGCCAGCAGCTTGGTAGCAGGGATCAACTATGGCTACACCTTC. Amino acid sequence: CASSLVAGINYGYTF.

This clonotype was found a few times. This chain connects TRBV18 to TRBJ2-1; perhaps TRBD1 as D (6 bases). Germline CDR1 KGHSH, CDR2 LQKENI. Deletions cut 1 base from V and 12 bases from J, with 19 bases between. This CDR3 has 15 residues. CDR3 in amino acids: CASSPQQGVQNGQFF. CDR3 nucleotides: TGTGCCAGCTCACCACAACAGGGAGTCCAAAACGGGCAGTTCTTC.

This clonotype was seen more than once but under ten times. The genes are TRBV7-9 and TRBJ1-2; D remains unclear. V was trimmed by 2 bases and J by 7 bases, leaving 17 bases between them. CDR1 and CDR2 (germline): SEHNR, FQNEAQ (reference sequence). The CDR3 loop spans 15 amino acids. CDR3 sequence (DNA): TGTGCCAGCAGCTTACTAGGGCCCACGAGCTTTGGCTACACCTTC. Amino acids: CASSLLGPTSFGYTF.

This clonotype was detected many times. The J gene is TRBJ2-5, the V gene TRBV4-3; 8 bases map to TRBD2. The V gene's germline CDR1 is LGHNA and CDR2 YSLEER. The CDR3 extends over 15 amino acids. The ends lost 0 bases at V and 4 bases at J; junction bases unmatched: 4. For the CDR3, the DNA is TGCGCCAGCAGCCAAGATCAGCGGGGGACAGAGACCCAGTACTTC. This sequence encodes CASSQDQRGTETQYF.

At least ten counts were recorded for this clonotype. This chain joins TRBV10-2 and TRBJ2-7, with D tentatively TRBD2 (6 bases). V was clipped by 9 bases and J by 2 bases, with 14 bases between them. This CDR3 is built from 13 residues. Germline assignment: CDR1 WSHSY and CDR2 SAAADI. The DNA for the CDR3 is TGCGCCAGTTCTAGGCGGGAAACCTACGAGCAGTACTTC. It codes for CASSRRETYEQYF.

This chain links TRBV7-9 with TRBJ1-6; D gene ambiguous. V was trimmed by 1 base and J by 10 bases, leaving 14 bases between them. The length of the CDR3 is 15 residues. Germline values: CDR1 SEHNR, CDR2 FQNEAQ (reference sequence). CDR3 bases: TGTGCCAGCAGCTTAGGGCGGCGGGGTGTCTCACCCCTCCACTTT. Translating gives CASSLGRRGVSPLHF. Complete variable domain (other parts from reference TRBV7-9 and TRBJ1-6): DTGVSQNPRHKITKRGQNVTFRCDPISEHNRLYWYRQTLGQGPEFLTYFQNEAQLEKSRLLSDRFSAERPKGSFSTLEIQRTEQGDSAMYLCASSLGRRGVSPLHFGNGTRLTVT.

The chain has TRBV7-6 and TRBJ2-3; D is undetermined. Looked up from germline, CDR1 is SGHVS and CDR2 is FNYEAQ. With 1 base removed from V and 3 bases from J, the gap between germline ends came to 5 bases. The CDR3 has 13 residues. DNA for the CDR3: TGTGCCAGCAGCTTAGGTGAAACAGATACGCAGTATTTT. Its protein is CASSLGETDTQYF.

The chain links TRBV7-3 to TRBJ1-2; D is possibly TRBD1 (5 bases). Trimming took off 4 bases at V and 5 bases at J, with 14 bases between the two ends. Germline CDR1 reads SGHTA; CDR2 reads FQGTGA. The CDR3 consists of 14 residues. CDR3 residues: CASSSGIGKYGYTF. The CDR3 bases are TGTGCCAGCAGCTCAGGGATTGGAAAATATGGCTACACCTTC.

The genes are TRBV11-2 and TRBJ2-1, with 8 bases lining up with TRBD2. The CDR3 has 15 residues. Per the germline V gene, CDR1 is SGHAT and CDR2 is FQNNGV. Losses at the gene ends were 6 bases for V and 4 bases for J; bases not matched to a gene: 8. The CDR3 here is CASSAVGGGYNEQFF. CDR3 sequence (DNA): TGTGCCAGCAGTGCCGTCGGGGGGGGTTACAATGAGCAGTTCTTC. The full variable domain, completed using reference TRBV11-2 and TRBJ2-1, is EAGVAQSPRYKIIEKRQSVAFWCNPISGHATLYWYQQILGQGPKLLIQFQNNGVVDDSQLPKDRFSAERLKGVDSTLKIQPAKLEDSAVYLCASSAVGGGYNEQFFGPGTRLTVL.

This sequence joins TRBV7-3 and TRBJ1-2, with D perhaps matching TRBD1 (5 bases). Germline lookup yields CDR1 SGHTA and CDR2 FQGTGA. Trimming left V 5 bases short and J 4 bases short, with 11 bases between. This CDR3 is built from 13 residues. The CDR3 spells CASSPQTGYGYTF. DNA of the CDR3: TGTGCCAGCAGCCCGCAAACAGGCTATGGCTACACCTTC.

This clonotype was detected only a few times. CDR3 sequence reads: CASSLTETYGYTF. The CDR3 DNA reads as TGTGCCAGCAGTCTGACAGAAACCTATGGCTACACCTTC. This rearrangement joins TRBV6-2 or TRBV6-3 to TRBJ1-2, with D possibly matching TRBD1 (5 bases). CDR3 length: 13 amino acids. Per germline, CDR1 MNHEY and CDR2 SVGEGT. Trimming removed 5 bases at V and 4 bases at J, with 11 bases between.

V usage is TRBV7-9 and J usage is TRBJ2-1, with 9 positions matching TRBD1. This CDR3 contains 16 residues. Germline loops: CDR1 SEHNR, CDR2 FQNEAQ (reference sequence). J was trimmed by 9 bases and V by 8 bases; bases with no gene match: 17. CDR3 nucleotides: TGTGCCAGCTGGGGGCCCGGGACAGGGAGTGGTAGTGAGCAGTTCTTC. Its translation: CASWGPGTGSGSEQFF.

This clonotype was counted between two and nine times. The chain has TRBV12-5 and TRBJ2-1, with 9 bases that match TRBD1. Trimming cost V 6 bases and J 8 bases; bases outside gene matches: 11. Germline V lookup: CDR1 LGHNT, CDR2 FRNRAP. The CDR3 is made up of 15 amino acids. The CDR3 here is CASGPGQGDRDEQFF. DNA for the CDR3: TGTGCTAGTGGCCCGGGACAGGGTGATCGGGATGAGCAGTTCTTC. Complete variable domain (other parts from reference TRBV12-5 and TRBJ2-1): DARVTQTPRHKVTEMGQEVTMRCQPILGHNTVFWYRQTMMQGLELLAYFRNRAPLDDSGMPKDRFSAEMPDATLATLKIQPSEPRDSAVYFCASGPGQGDRDEQFFGPGTRLTVL.

This clonotype appeared a few times. The J gene is TRBJ1-2, the V gene TRBV6-2 or TRBV6-3; D gene unclear. Germline V gene sequence: CDR1 MNHEY, CDR2 SVGEGT. Trimming left V 5 bases short and J 5 bases short, with 12 bases between. The CDR3 is 13 residues long. The CDR3 loop is CASSGQTYYGYTF. In DNA, the CDR3 is TGTGCCAGCAGTGGGCAGACTTATTATGGCTACACCTTC.

This clonotype was detected a few times. The V and J genes are TRBV10-3 and TRBJ2-5, with 10 nucleotides matching TRBD2. Trimming removed 3 bases from V and 1 base from J; junction bases left unmatched: 2. This CDR3 has 15 residues. Germline V gene sequence: CDR1 ENHRY, CDR2 SYGVKD. The CDR3 spells CAISDPSGGQETQYF. CDR3 sequence (DNA): TGTGCCATCAGTGACCCTAGCGGGGGCCAAGAGACCCAGTACTTC.

The chain employs TRBV6-2 or TRBV6-3 and TRBJ2-1; TRBD2 matches at 8 bases. This CDR3 comprises 15 residues. V was clipped by 2 bases and J by 5 bases; unmatched bases: 5. Germline V gives CDR1 MNHEY, CDR2 SVGEGT. The CDR3 DNA reads TGTGCCAGCAGTTACGGCAGCGGGGGTAACAATGAGCAGTTCTTC. Amino acid sequence: CASSYGSGGNNEQFF.

The V gene is TRBV10-1, the J gene TRBJ2-7; D possibly uses TRBD1 or TRBD2 (5 bases each). Germline loops: CDR1 WNHNN, CDR2 SYGVQD (reference sequence). Trimming removed 8 bases at V and 3 bases at J, with 8 bases between. This CDR3 contains 11 residues. The CDR3 DNA reads as TGCGCCAGCGGGGACGGCTACGAGCAGTACTTC. The encoded protein is CASGDGYEQYF.